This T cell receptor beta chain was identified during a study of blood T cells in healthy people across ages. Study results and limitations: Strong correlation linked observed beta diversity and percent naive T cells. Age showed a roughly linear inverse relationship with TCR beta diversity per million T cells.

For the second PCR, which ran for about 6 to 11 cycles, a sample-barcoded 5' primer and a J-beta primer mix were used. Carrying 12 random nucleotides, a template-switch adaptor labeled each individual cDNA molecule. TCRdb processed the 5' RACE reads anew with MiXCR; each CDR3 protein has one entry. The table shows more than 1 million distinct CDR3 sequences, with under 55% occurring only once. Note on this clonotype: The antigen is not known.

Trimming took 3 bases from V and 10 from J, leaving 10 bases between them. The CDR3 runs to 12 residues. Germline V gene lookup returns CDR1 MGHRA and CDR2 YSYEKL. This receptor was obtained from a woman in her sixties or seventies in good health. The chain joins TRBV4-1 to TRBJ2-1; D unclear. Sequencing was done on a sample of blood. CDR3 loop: CASSHVYGEQFF. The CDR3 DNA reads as TGCGCCAGCAGCCACGTATACGGGGAGCAGTTCTTC.